This T cell receptor (beta chain) was observed in a study of blood T cell repertoires in COVID-19. At the level of the study: Collection of acute and convalescent COVID-19 samples took place in the United States, Italy and Spain. The cDNA or gDNA used as material had been derived from T cells, B-cell-depleted T cells, or PBMCs.

This CDR3 spans 17 amino acids. In the original analysis: Quantification of nucleated cells was approximated via reference gene primer amplification. Assay used: immunoSEQ multiplex PCR; TCRdb lists only in-frame clones, some missing. V and J calls and clone size follow that table, whereas D and trimming were derived from the DNA. The data hold about 380,000 clones, with roughly 85% observed a single time. The sequence was collected from a woman in her late teens or twenties with acute or convalescent COVID-19. The specimen sequenced was peripheral blood. The rearrangement uses TRBV21-1 and TRBJ2-7; TRBD2, the D gene given by the table, was not confirmed from the DNA. TRBV21-1 is a documented pseudogene. CDR3 DNA: TGTGCCAGCATTCCTCGACTCTGCGCCGCCGGGTCCGGGGAGCAGTACTTC. This translates into CASIPRLCAAGSGEQYF.